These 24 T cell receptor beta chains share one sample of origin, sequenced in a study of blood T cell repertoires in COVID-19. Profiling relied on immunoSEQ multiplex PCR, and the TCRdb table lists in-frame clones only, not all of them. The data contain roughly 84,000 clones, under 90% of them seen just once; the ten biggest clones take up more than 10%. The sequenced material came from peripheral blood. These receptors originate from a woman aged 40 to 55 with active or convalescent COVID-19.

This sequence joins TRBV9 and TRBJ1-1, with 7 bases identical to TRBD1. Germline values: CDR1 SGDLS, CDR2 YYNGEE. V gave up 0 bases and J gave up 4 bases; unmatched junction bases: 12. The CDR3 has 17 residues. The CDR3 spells CASSVVPTGTGSTEAFF. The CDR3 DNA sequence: TGTGCCAGCAGCGTAGTGCCGACAGGGACTGGGAGCACTGAAGCTTTCTTT.

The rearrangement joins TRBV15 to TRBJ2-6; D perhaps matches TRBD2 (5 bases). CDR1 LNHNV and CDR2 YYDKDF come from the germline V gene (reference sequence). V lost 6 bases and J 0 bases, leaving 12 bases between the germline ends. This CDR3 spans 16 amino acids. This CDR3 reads CATSRRPLSGANVLTF. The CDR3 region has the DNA TGTGCCACCAGTAGGAGGCCCCTCTCTGGGGCCAACGTCCTGACTTTC.

The CDR3 reads CASGLVMVGQGNQPQHF. In DNA form, the CDR3 reads TGTGCTAGTGGTTTGGTTATGGTGGGACAAGGCAATCAGCCCCAGCATTTT. V gene TRBV12-5 combines with J gene TRBJ1-5; D is possibly TRBD1 (6 bases). V shed 0 bases and J shed 2 bases, with 14 bases lying between them. The CDR3 has 17 residues. Germline CDR1 is LGHNT and CDR2 is FRNRAP.

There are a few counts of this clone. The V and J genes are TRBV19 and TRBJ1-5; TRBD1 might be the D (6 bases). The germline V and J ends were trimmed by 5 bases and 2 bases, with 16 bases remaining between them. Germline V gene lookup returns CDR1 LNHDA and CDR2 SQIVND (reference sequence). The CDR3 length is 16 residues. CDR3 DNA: TGTGCCAGTAGTGCCCTCCAAGGGGGGGGCAATCAGCCCCAGCATTTT. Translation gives CASSALQGGGNQPQHF.

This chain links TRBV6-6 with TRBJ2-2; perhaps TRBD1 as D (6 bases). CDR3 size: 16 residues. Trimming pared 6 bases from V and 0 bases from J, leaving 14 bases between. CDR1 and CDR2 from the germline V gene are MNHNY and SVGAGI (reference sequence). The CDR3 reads CASSPGVGANTGELFF. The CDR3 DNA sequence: TGTGCCAGCAGCCCAGGGGTGGGTGCGAACACCGGGGAGCTGTTTTTT.

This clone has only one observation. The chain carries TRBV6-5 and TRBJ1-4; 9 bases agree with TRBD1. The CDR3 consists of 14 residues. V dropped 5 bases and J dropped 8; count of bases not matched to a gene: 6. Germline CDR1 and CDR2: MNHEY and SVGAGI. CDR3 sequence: CASSRPGQGEKLFF. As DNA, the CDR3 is TGTGCCAGCAGTCGCCCGGGACAGGGAGAAAAACTGTTTTTT.

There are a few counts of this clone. The CDR3 loop is CATSDRDRGAEAFF. CDR3 coding DNA: TGTGCCACCAGTGATCGTGACAGGGGCGCTGAAGCTTTCTTT. The rearrangement uses TRBV24-1 and TRBJ1-1, with 8 nucleotides matching TRBD1. CDR1 is KGHDR, CDR2 SFDVKD, per germline. V shed 3 bases and J 6 bases; nucleotides not matched to a gene: 5. The CDR3 sequence is 14 residues long.

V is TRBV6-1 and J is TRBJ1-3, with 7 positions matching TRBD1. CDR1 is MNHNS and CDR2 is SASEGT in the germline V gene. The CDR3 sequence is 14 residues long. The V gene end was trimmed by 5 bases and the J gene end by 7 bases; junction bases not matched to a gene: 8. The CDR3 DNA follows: TGTGCCAGCAGTTCGCGGACAGGTGCGAACACCATATATTTT. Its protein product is CASSSRTGANTIYF.

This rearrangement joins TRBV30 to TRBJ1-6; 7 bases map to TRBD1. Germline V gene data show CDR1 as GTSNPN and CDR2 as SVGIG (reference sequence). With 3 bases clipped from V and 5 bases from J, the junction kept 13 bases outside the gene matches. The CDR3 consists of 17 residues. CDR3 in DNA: TGTGCCTGGAGCGCAGGGGGGCCGAGCCTTGATAATTCACCCCTCCACTTT. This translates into CAWSAGGPSLDNSPLHF.

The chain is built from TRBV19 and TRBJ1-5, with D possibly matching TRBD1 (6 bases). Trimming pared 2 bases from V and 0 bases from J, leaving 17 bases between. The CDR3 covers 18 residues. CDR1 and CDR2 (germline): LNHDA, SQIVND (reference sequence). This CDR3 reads CASSIIGQLESSNQPQHF. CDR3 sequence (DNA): TGTGCCAGTAGTATAATTGGACAGCTAGAAAGTAGCAATCAGCCCCAGCATTTT. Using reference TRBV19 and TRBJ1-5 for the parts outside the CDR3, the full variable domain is DGGITQSPKYLFRKEGQNVTLSCEQNLNHDAMYWYRQDPGQGLRLIYYSQIVNDFQKGDIAEGYSVSREKKESFPLTVTSAQKNPTAFYLCASSIIGQLESSNQPQHFGDGTRLSIL.

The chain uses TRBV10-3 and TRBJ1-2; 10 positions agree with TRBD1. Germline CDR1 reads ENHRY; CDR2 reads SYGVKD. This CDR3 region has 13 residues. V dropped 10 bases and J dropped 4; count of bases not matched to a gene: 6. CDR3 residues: CATGQGGGYGYTF. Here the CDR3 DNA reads TGTGCCACTGGACAGGGGGGAGGCTATGGCTACACCTTC.

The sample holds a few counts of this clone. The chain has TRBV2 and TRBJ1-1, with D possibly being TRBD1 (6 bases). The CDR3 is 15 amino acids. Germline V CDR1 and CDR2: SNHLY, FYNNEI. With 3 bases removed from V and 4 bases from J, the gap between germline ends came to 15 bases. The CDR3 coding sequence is TGTGCCAGCAGTGATACGGGGGGCGAAAGCACTGAAGCTTTCTTT. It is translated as CASSDTGGESTEAFF.

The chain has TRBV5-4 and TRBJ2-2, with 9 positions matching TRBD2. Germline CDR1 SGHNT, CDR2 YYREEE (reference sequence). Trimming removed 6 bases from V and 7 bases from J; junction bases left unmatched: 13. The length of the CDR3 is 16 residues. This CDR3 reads CASNRAGGRGGGELFF. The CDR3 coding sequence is TGTGCCAGCAACCGAGCGGGAGGCCGAGGTGGCGGGGAGCTGTTTTTT.

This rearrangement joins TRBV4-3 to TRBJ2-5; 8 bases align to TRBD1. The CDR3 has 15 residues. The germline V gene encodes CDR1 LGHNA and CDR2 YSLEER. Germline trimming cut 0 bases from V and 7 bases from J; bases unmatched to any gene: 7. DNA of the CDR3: TGCGCCAGCAGCCAAGAAGGCAGGGGGCAGTTGACCCAGTACTTC. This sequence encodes CASSQEGRGQLTQYF.

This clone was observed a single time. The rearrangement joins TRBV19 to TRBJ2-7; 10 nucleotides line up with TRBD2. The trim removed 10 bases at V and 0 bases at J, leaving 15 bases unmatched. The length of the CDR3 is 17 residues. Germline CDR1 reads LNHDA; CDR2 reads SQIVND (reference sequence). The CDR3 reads CATGTSGTCLSSYEQYF. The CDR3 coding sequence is TGTGCCACTGGTACTAGCGGGACTTGCTTAAGCTCCTACGAGCAGTACTTC.

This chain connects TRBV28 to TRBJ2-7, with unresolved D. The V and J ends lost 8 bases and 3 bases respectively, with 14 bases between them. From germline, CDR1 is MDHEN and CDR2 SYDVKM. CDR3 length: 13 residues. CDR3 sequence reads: CASQSLVVYEQYF. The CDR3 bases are TGTGCCAGCCAGTCATTGGTTGTCTACGAGCAGTACTTC.

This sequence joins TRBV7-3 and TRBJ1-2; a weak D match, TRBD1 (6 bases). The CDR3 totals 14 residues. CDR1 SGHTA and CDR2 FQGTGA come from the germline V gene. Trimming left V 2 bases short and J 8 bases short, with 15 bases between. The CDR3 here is CASSLAGQPGGYTF. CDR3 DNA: TGTGCCAGCAGCTTAGCTGGACAGCCCGGGGGCTACACCTTC.

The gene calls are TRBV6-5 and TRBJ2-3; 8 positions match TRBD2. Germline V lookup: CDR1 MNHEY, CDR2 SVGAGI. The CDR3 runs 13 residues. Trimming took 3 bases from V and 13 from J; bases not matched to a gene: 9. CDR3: CASSYPQREREYF. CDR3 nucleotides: TGTGCCAGCAGTTATCCCCAGCGGGAGAGGGAGTATTTT.

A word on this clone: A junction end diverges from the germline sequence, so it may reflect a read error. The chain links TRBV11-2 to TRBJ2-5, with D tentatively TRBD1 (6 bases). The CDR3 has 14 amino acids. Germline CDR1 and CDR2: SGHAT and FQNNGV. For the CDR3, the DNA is TGTGCCAGCGGCTTTGGCCAGGGGTGGGAGACCCAGTACTTC. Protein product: CASGFGQGWETQYF.

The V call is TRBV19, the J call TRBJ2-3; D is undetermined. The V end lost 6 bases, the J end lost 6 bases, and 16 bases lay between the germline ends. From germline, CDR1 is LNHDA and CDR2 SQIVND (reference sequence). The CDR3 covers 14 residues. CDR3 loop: CASSPGPRPDTQYF. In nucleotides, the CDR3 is TGTGCCAGTAGCCCGGGTCCCCGCCCCGATACGCAGTATTTT.

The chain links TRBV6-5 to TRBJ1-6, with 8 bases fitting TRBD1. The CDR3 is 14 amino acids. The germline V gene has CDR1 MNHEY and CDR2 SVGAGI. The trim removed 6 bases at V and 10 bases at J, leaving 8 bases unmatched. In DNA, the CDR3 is TGTGCCAGCAGACCTCAGGGGGCTCTATCACCCCTCCACTTT. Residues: CASRPQGALSPLHF.

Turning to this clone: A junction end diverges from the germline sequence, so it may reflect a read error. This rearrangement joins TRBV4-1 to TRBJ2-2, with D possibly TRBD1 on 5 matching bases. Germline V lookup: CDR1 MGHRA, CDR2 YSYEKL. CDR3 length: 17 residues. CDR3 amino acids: CARSRRKTGLNTGELFF. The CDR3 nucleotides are TGCGCCCGCAGCCGACGCAAAACAGGCCTGAACACCGGGGAGCTGTTTTTT.

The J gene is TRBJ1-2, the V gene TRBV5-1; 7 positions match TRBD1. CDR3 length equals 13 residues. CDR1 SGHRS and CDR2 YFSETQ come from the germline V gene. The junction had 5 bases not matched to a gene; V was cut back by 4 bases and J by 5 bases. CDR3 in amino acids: CASSTGEPYGYTF. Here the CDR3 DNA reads TGCGCCAGCAGCACAGGGGAACCATATGGCTACACCTTC.

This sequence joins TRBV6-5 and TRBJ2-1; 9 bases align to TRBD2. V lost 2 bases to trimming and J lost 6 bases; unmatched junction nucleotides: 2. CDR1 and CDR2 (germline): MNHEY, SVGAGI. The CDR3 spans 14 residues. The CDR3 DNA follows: TGTGCCAGCAGTTACCTAGCGGGACCCAATGAGCAGTTCTTC. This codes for CASSYLAGPNEQFF.